This TCR beta chain appears in the sequencing data of a study of CD8 T cells in Susac syndrome. Reverse transcription used about 0.45 to 1 ug RNA and random hexamers. The authors amplified TCR beta CDR3 across 54 Vbeta and 13 Jbeta using immunoSEQ multiplex PCR. One entry per CDR3 protein results from TCRdb running MiXCR on the immunoSEQ multiplex PCR reads. The sample lists around 220,000 distinct CDR3 sequences; 80% to 95% were seen once. There are 12 residues in the CDR3. The V and J ends lost 5 bases and 8 bases, in that order; junction bases with no gene match: 4. The origin of this receptor is a human donor with multiple sclerosis. The sequenced sample consisted of CD8+ T cells from PBMCs. The chain couples TRBV12-3 or TRBV12-4 to TRBJ1-2; 8 bases match TRBD1. The CDR3 loop is CASSETGDGYTF. The DNA of the CDR3 is TGTGCCAGCAGTGAGACAGGGGACGGCTACACCTTC.